This T cell receptor (beta chain) stems from a study of cytomegalovirus exposure and HLA in healthy donors. A word on this clone: What it recognizes is unknown.

The CDR3 spans 17 residues. The V gene end was trimmed by 4 bases and the J gene end by 0 bases; junction bases not matched to a gene: 9. Per germline, CDR1 MDHEN and CDR2 SYDVKM. The PCR ran on 60 Vbeta and 13 Jbeta primers. Produced via immunoSEQ multiplex PCR; TCRdb's table is partial and in-frame only. The sample gives about 120,000 clones, approximately 65% of which show up once; about 1.5% is in the top ten. Study-wide points: Most of the TCR beta V segments (in an earlier analysis) were productive either about 90% or about 30% of the time.

This chain links TRBV28 with TRBJ2-5; 9 bases fit TRBD2. This TCR was recovered from a man aged 18 to 29 in good health and CMV-seronegative. Sequencing was performed on PBMCs. The CDR3 sequence: CASSSLRLAEYQETQYF. The CDR3 DNA reads as TGTGCCAGCAGTTCACTCCGACTAGCGGAGTACCAAGAGACCCAGTACTTC.